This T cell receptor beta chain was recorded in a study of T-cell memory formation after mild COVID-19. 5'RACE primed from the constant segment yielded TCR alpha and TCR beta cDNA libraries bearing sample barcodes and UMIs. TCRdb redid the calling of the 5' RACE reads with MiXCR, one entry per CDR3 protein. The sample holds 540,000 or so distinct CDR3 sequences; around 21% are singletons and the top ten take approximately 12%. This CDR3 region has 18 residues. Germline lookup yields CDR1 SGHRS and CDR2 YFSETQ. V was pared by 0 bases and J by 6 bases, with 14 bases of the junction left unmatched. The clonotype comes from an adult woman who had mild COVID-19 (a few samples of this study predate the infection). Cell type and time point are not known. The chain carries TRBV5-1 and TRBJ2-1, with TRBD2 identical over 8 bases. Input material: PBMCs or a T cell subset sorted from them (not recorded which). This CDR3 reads CASSLGGSSGRTGNEQFF. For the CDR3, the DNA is TGCGCCAGCAGCTTGGGAGGTTCAAGCGGGAGAACGGGCAATGAGCAGTTCTTC.